This T cell receptor (beta chain) was documented in a study of beta chain features in type 1 diabetes. General study results and limits: VDJ junctions from patients with type 1 diabetes contained fewer insertions and more deletions. TCRB CDR3 length was moderately but significantly reduced in all four CD4+ subsets of Type 1 diabetes patients.

Details on this clone: Its antigen is unknown.

Expressed TCRB transcripts were sequenced, since all the RNA that had been isolated was reverse transcribed. Generated by immunoSEQ multiplex PCR, the TCRdb table keeps only in-frame clones and is missing some. The sample includes about 700,000 clones, about an eighth of them seen just once. The sequence came from a man aged 18 to 29 with type 1 diabetes. Sequencing was carried out using naive CD4+ T cells from blood.

In DNA, the CDR3 is TGTGCCAGCGGGGACTACGAGCAGTACTTC. It codes for CASGDYEQYF. The chain is built from TRBV2 and TRBJ2-7; D call uncertain. V lost 8 bases and J lost 3, with 5 bases in between. There are 10 residues in the CDR3. CDR1 and CDR2 (germline): SNHLY, FYNNEI.